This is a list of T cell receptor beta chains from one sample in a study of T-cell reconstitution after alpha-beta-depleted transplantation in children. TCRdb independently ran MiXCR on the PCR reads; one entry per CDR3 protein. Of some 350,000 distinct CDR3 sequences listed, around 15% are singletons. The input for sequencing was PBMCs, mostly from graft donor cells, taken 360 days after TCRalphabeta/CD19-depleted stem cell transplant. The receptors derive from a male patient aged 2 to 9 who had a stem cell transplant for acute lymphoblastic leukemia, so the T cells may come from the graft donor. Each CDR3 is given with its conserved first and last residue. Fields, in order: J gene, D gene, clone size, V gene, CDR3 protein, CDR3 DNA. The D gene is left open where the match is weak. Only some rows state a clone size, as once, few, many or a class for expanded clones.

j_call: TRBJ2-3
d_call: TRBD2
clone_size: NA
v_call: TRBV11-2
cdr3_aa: CASSLVGLSGSITDTQYF
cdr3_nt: TGTGCCAGCAGCTTAGTGGGACTTAGCGGGAGCATCACAGATACGCAGTATTTT

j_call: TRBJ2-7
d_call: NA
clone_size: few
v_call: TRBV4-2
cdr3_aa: CASSPIADPNEQYF
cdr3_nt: TGTGCCAGCAGCCCCATAGCGGACCCAAACGAGCAGTACTTC

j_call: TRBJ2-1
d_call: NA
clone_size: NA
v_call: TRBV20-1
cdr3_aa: CSARDPSYSYNEQFF
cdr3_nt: TGCAGTGCTAGAGATCCTTCTTACTCCTACAATGAGCAGTTCTTC

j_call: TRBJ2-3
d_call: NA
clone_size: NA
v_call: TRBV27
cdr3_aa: CASRLTGLISTDTQYF
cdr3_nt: TGTGCCAGCAGACTTACGGGACTTATTAGCACAGATACGCAGTATTTT

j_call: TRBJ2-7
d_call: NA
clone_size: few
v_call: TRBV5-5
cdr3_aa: CASSLTPTASYEQYF
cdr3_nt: TGTGCCAGCAGCTTGACCCCGACAGCCTCCTACGAGCAGTACTTC

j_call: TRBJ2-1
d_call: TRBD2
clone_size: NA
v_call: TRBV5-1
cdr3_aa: CASSTLAGGIGEQFF
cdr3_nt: TGCGCCAGCAGCACTTTAGCGGGAGGGATTGGAGAGCAGTTCTTC

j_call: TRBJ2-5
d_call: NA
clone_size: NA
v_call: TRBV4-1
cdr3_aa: CASSQIPQSPVQETQYF
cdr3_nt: TGCGCCAGCAGCCAAATACCACAAAGCCCAGTCCAAGAGACCCAGTACTTC

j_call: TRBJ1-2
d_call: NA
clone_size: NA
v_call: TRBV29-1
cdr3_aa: CSVAGRAATNYGYTF
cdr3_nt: TGCAGCGTTGCAGGGCGAGCGGCGACTAACTATGGCTACACCTTC

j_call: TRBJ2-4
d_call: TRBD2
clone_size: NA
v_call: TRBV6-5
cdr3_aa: CASSYTSGKNIQYF
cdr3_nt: TGTGCCAGCAGTTACACTAGCGGAAAAAACATTCAGTACTTC

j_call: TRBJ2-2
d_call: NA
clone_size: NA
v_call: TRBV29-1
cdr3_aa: CSVPQGMDTGELFF
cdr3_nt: TGCAGCGTTCCACAGGGAATGGACACCGGGGAGCTGTTTTTT